The rows below give T cell receptor beta chains drawn from one sample of a study of blood T cell repertoires in COVID-19. Sequenced by immunoSEQ multiplex PCR; TCRdb stores in-frame clones only, minus some. This table holds approximately 97,000 clones, approximately 90% found once. Sequencing was carried out using peripheral blood. The receptors were sampled from a man aged 55-75 years with acute or convalescent COVID-19. Each CDR3 is given with its conserved first and last residue. The D gene is left open where the match is weak. Size tells how often a clone was seen (once, few, many) or the class of an expanded clone, and some rows leave it out.

d_call: TRBD2; j_call: TRBJ2-5; v_call: TRBV5-1; clone_size: NA; cdr3_length: 17; cdr3_aa: CASSPGSGRGNQETQYF; cdr3_nt: TGCGCCAGCAGCCCGGGGTCCGGGCGGGGGAACCAAGAGACCCAGTACTTC
d_call: TRBD1; j_call: TRBJ2-7; v_call: TRBV7-2; clone_size: NA; cdr3_length: 13; cdr3_aa: CASSWGQVNEQYF; cdr3_nt: TGTGCCAGCAGCTGGGGACAGGTAAACGAGCAGTACTTC
d_call: TRBD1; j_call: TRBJ1-2; v_call: TRBV29-1; clone_size: NA; cdr3_length: 12; cdr3_aa: CSVGTGTYGYTF; cdr3_nt: TGCAGCGTGGGGACAGGGACCTATGGCTACACCTTC
d_call: NA; j_call: TRBJ2-3; v_call: TRBV5-1; clone_size: NA; cdr3_length: 14; cdr3_aa: CASSPAPGTDTQYF; cdr3_nt: TGCGCCAGCAGCCCGGCCCCAGGGACAGATACGCAGTATTTT
d_call: NA; j_call: TRBJ1-5; v_call: TRBV6-5; clone_size: NA; cdr3_length: 15; cdr3_aa: CASRDMGRINQPQHF; cdr3_nt: TGTGCCAGCAGGGATATGGGGCGAATCAATCAGCCCCAGCATTTT
d_call: NA; j_call: TRBJ1-5; v_call: TRBV7-9; clone_size: NA; cdr3_length: 13; cdr3_aa: CASSPYSNQPQHF; cdr3_nt: TGTGCCAGCAGCCCCTATAGCAATCAGCCCCAGCATTTT
d_call: TRBD1; j_call: TRBJ1-3; v_call: TRBV19; clone_size: NA; cdr3_length: 17; cdr3_aa: CASSSLSDRASGNTIYF; cdr3_nt: TGTGCCAGTAGTTCCCTTTCGGACAGGGCGTCTGGAAACACCATATATTTT
d_call: TRBD1; j_call: TRBJ1-1; v_call: TRBV6-5; clone_size: NA; cdr3_length: 15; cdr3_aa: CASRPDRGLNTEAFF; cdr3_nt: TGTGCCAGCAGACCGGACAGGGGATTGAACACTGAAGCTTTCTTT
d_call: NA; j_call: TRBJ2-1; v_call: TRBV18; clone_size: NA; cdr3_length: 14; cdr3_aa: CASSTQGLGNEQFF; cdr3_nt: TGTGCCAGCTCTACCCAGGGTTTGGGCAATGAGCAGTTCTTC
d_call: NA; j_call: TRBJ2-2; v_call: TRBV12-3/TRBV12-4; clone_size: NA; cdr3_length: 13; cdr3_aa: CASSRLNTGELFF; cdr3_nt: TGTGCCAGCAGTCGTCTAAACACCGGGGAGCTGTTTTTT
d_call: NA; j_call: TRBJ1-2; v_call: TRBV14; clone_size: NA; cdr3_length: 15; cdr3_aa: CASSQDTGRGRGYTF; cdr3_nt: TGTGCCAGCAGCCAAGATACCGGCAGGGGTAGGGGCTACACCTTC
d_call: NA; j_call: TRBJ1-1; v_call: TRBV18; clone_size: NA; cdr3_length: 15; cdr3_aa: CASSPHAELNTEAFF; cdr3_nt: TGTGCCAGCTCACCACATGCAGAACTGAACACTGAAGCTTTCTTT
d_call: NA; j_call: TRBJ1-2; v_call: TRBV19; clone_size: NA; cdr3_length: 13; cdr3_aa: CASRIQGNYGYTF; cdr3_nt: TGTGCCAGTAGGATCCAGGGAAACTATGGCTACACCTTC
d_call: TRBD1; j_call: TRBJ1-1; v_call: TRBV7-9; clone_size: NA; cdr3_length: 14; cdr3_aa: CASSFRQGSTEAFF; cdr3_nt: TGTGCCAGCAGCTTCAGACAGGGTAGCACTGAAGCTTTCTTT
d_call: NA; j_call: TRBJ2-7; v_call: TRBV5-4; clone_size: once; cdr3_length: 13; cdr3_aa: CASSFPSSYEQYF; cdr3_nt: TGTGCCAGCAGCTTTCCGAGCTCCTACGAGCAGTACTTC
d_call: NA; j_call: TRBJ2-5; v_call: TRBV5-1; clone_size: once; cdr3_length: 17; cdr3_aa: CASTFQGRGTYQETQYF; cdr3_nt: TGCGCCAGCACCTTCCAGGGGAGAGGCACTTACCAAGAGACCCAGTACTTC
d_call: TRBD1; j_call: TRBJ2-5; v_call: TRBV10-3; clone_size: NA; cdr3_length: 15; cdr3_aa: CAISPIGQGEETQYF; cdr3_nt: TGTGCCATCAGCCCAATAGGACAGGGGGAAGAGACCCAGTACTTC
d_call: NA; j_call: TRBJ1-5; v_call: TRBV18; clone_size: NA; cdr3_length: 14; cdr3_aa: CASSRASSNQPQHF; cdr3_nt: TGTGCCAGCTCACGGGCAAGCAGCAATCAGCCCCAGCATTTT
d_call: TRBD1; j_call: TRBJ1-1; v_call: TRBV3-1/TRBV3-2; clone_size: few; cdr3_length: 14; cdr3_aa: CASSQVVTGGEAFF; cdr3_nt: TGTGCCAGCAGCCAAGTGGTGACAGGGGGTGAAGCTTTCTTT
d_call: TRBD2; j_call: TRBJ2-3; v_call: TRBV3-1/TRBV3-2; clone_size: NA; cdr3_length: 14; cdr3_aa: CASSQVGGTDTQYF; cdr3_nt: TGTGCCAGCAGCCAAGTCGGGGGGACAGATACGCAGTATTTT
d_call: NA; j_call: TRBJ1-1; v_call: TRBV24-1; clone_size: NA; cdr3_length: 18; cdr3_aa: CATSDFRGDHTRATEAFF; cdr3_nt: TGTGCCACCAGTGATTTTCGCGGCGACCACACTAGGGCCACTGAAGCTTTCTTT
d_call: NA; j_call: TRBJ1-6; v_call: TRBV5-1; clone_size: NA; cdr3_length: 14; cdr3_aa: CASSLGSDNSPLHF; cdr3_nt: TGCGCCAGCAGCTTGGGGTCAGATAATTCACCCCTCCACTTT
d_call: NA; j_call: TRBJ1-3; v_call: TRBV5-3; clone_size: NA; cdr3_length: 14; cdr3_aa: CARSLAGSGNTIYF; cdr3_nt: TGTGCCAGAAGCTTGGCAGGGTCAGGAAACACCATATATTTT
d_call: NA; j_call: TRBJ1-1; v_call: TRBV12-3/TRBV12-4; clone_size: NA; cdr3_length: 12; cdr3_aa: CASSLQSTEAFF; cdr3_nt: TGTGCCAGCAGTTTACAATCCACTGAAGCTTTCTTT
d_call: NA; j_call: TRBJ1-1; v_call: TRBV11-2; clone_size: NA; cdr3_length: 18; cdr3_aa: CASSLLGRDTQKNTEAFF; cdr3_nt: TGTGCCAGCAGCTTATTGGGGCGCGATACCCAAAAGAACACTGAAGCTTTCTTT
d_call: NA; j_call: TRBJ1-1; v_call: TRBV6-5; clone_size: few; cdr3_length: 15; cdr3_aa: CASSYSPGLNTEAFF; cdr3_nt: TGTGCCAGCAGTTACTCCCCAGGGTTAAACACTGAAGCTTTCTTT
d_call: TRBD1; j_call: TRBJ1-3; v_call: TRBV11-2; clone_size: NA; cdr3_length: 17; cdr3_aa: CASSLRNRGVSGNTIYF; cdr3_nt: TGTGCCAGCAGCTTAAGAAACAGGGGAGTCTCTGGAAACACCATATATTTT
d_call: TRBD1; j_call: TRBJ1-2; v_call: TRBV29-1; clone_size: NA; cdr3_length: 14; cdr3_aa: CSVWGTGQIHGYTF; cdr3_nt: TGCAGCGTTTGGGGGACAGGACAAATTCATGGCTACACCTTC
d_call: NA; j_call: TRBJ1-2; v_call: TRBV18; clone_size: NA; cdr3_length: 15; cdr3_aa: CASSARQLANYGYTF; cdr3_nt: TGTGCCAGCTCAGCCAGACAGTTAGCTAACTATGGCTACACCTTC
d_call: NA; j_call: TRBJ1-2; v_call: TRBV12-3/TRBV12-4; clone_size: NA; cdr3_length: 12; cdr3_aa: CASSLFGSGYTF; cdr3_nt: TGTGCCAGCAGTTTATTTGGGAGTGGCTACACCTTC
d_call: TRBD1; j_call: TRBJ1-2; v_call: TRBV7-9; clone_size: NA; cdr3_length: 18; cdr3_aa: CASSLAGGQRSTNYGYTF; cdr3_nt: TGTGCCAGCAGCTTAGCGGGGGGACAGAGATCTACTAACTATGGCTACACCTTC
d_call: TRBD1; j_call: TRBJ1-5; v_call: TRBV7-9; clone_size: NA; cdr3_length: 14; cdr3_aa: CASSSDRDYQPQHF; cdr3_nt: TGTGCCAGCAGCTCCGACAGGGACTATCAGCCCCAGCATTTT
d_call: TRBD1; j_call: TRBJ1-3; v_call: TRBV7-6; clone_size: NA; cdr3_length: 16; cdr3_aa: CASSSRDSRSGNTIYF; cdr3_nt: TGTGCCAGCAGCTCACGGGACAGCCGCTCTGGAAACACCATATATTTT